The clone carrying this TCR beta chain was observed at least ten times. Just one base apart from a much larger clone, this may be a read error. This entry is derived from a study of blood T cells in healthy people across ages. Trimming pared 11 bases from V and 0 bases from J, leaving 18 bases between. The CDR3 runs 15 residues. CDR1 and CDR2 (germline): ENHRY, SYGVKD. Together with a sample-barcoded 5' primer, a J-beta primer mix was included in a second PCR lasting about 7 to 12 cycles. TCRdb redid the calling of the 5' RACE reads with MiXCR, one entry per CDR3 protein. The sample has roughly 680,000 distinct CDR3 sequences, over 40% seen once.

The rearrangement joins TRBV10-3 to TRBJ2-3; D gene ambiguous. The sequenced sample consisted of blood. The receptor was isolated from a woman older than 75 in good health. CDR3 bases: TGTGCCGCGAACAGTGTAGGTGGAAGCACAGATACGCAGTATTTT. It yields the protein CAANSVGGSTDTQYF.